This T cell receptor (beta chain) was captured in a study of T cells after yellow fever vaccination. Study in general: Fractions containing few cells were prepared with SMART-Seq v4 Ultra Low Input.

This clonotype was recorded many times. The antigen is not known. TCRdb re-called the 5' RACE reads through MiXCR, storing one row per CDR3 protein. The table has about 340,000 distinct CDR3 sequences, around 12% seen once. This CDR3 is built from 13 residues. Germline V gene data show CDR1 as SGHVS and CDR2 as FQNEAQ. V was trimmed by 5 bases and J by 3 bases, leaving 9 bases between them. The study's findings and limits: Clones from primary vaccination mostly reappeared after the booster (roughly 97% CD4, about 88% CD8). Some clonotypes, a small share, were shared between CD4 and CD8 compartments. Researchers report a weaker secondary response that nonetheless peaked faster, day 5 versus 15.

The source is a man aged 18 to 29 who received the YFV17D yellow fever vaccine. V and J are TRBV7-8 and TRBJ2-3, with TRBD1 as a possible D gene (5 bases). The specimen comprised CD4+ T cells sorted from PBMCs, sampled 15 days after the yellow fever booster vaccination. The CDR3 coding sequence is TGTGCCAGCAGCATAGGACATACAGATACGCAGTATTTT. Amino acid sequence: CASSIGHTDTQYF.